The 14 T cell receptor beta chains in this list originate from one sample, sequenced in a study of blood T cell repertoires in COVID-19. This table comes from immunoSEQ multiplex PCR, and its TCRdb copy is limited to in-frame clones, with some not included. The table includes fewer than 350,000 clones, approximately 90% detected once. Sequenced: peripheral blood. The receptors derive from a woman in her twenties or thirties with COVID-19, enrolled during active disease.

The gene calls are TRBV28 and TRBJ2-3; D gene unclear. Trimming took off 5 bases at V and 0 bases at J, with 9 bases between the two ends. Germline V lookup: CDR1 MDHEN, CDR2 SYDVKM. The CDR3 totals 14 residues. The CDR3 coding sequence is TGTGCCAGCAGTCACGCCGGTAGCACAGATACGCAGTATTTT. Encoded protein: CASSHAGSTDTQYF.

The rearrangement links TRBV2 to TRBJ1-5; unclear D gene. Germline loops: CDR1 SNHLY, CDR2 FYNNEI. Trimming stripped 3 bases from V and 4 bases from J, with 10 bases between. The CDR3 runs to 14 residues. The CDR3 sequence is CASSEPGENQPQHF. DNA of the CDR3: TGTGCCAGCAGTGAGCCAGGCGAGAATCAGCCCCAGCATTTT.

The CDR3 region is CASRTSGRAHEQFF. CDR3 DNA sequence: TGTGCCAGTAGAACTAGCGGGAGGGCCCATGAGCAGTTCTTC. The gene calls are TRBV19 and TRBJ2-1, with 13 bases that match TRBD2. J lost 8 bases, V lost 6 bases, and 4 bases had no gene match. The CDR3 has 14 amino acids. CDR1 is LNHDA and CDR2 is SQIVND in the germline V gene (reference sequence).

The chain combines TRBV6-1 with TRBJ1-1, with 7 bases fitting TRBD1. Per the germline V gene, CDR1 is MNHNS and CDR2 is SASEGT. The CDR3 loop spans 16 amino acids. V shed 2 bases and J 1 base; nucleotides not matched to a gene: 7. The CDR3 sequence: CASSERSGGWNTEAFF. DNA of the CDR3: TGTGCCAGCAGTGAAAGGTCAGGGGGGTGGAACACTGAAGCTTTCTTT.

The chain joins TRBV4-3 to TRBJ2-5, with D perhaps TRBD2 (6 bases). The germline gives CDR1 LGHNA, CDR2 YSLEER. V lost 3 bases and J 4 bases, leaving 9 bases between the germline ends. This CDR3 is 13 amino acids long. The DNA of the CDR3 is TGCGCCAGCAGCCAGGACGGGGGAGAGACCCAGTACTTC. This sequence encodes CASSQDGGETQYF.

This chain links TRBV4-3 with TRBJ2-3; D perhaps matches TRBD2 (7 bases). Trimming shortened V by 0 bases and J by 5 bases, and 18 bases separated the two germline ends. The germline gives CDR1 LGHNA, CDR2 YSLEER. The CDR3 length is 17 residues. CDR3 sequence reads: CASSQEGGGRGQDTQYF. The CDR3 bases are TGCGCCAGCAGCCAAGAAGGGGGGGGTAGGGGTCAAGATACGCAGTATTTT.

The genes are TRBV4-1 and TRBJ2-3, with 9 nucleotides matching TRBD2. V lost 0 bases and J lost 3; bases outside the gene matches: 7. The germline gives CDR1 MGHRA, CDR2 YSYEKL. CDR3 size: 17 residues. The CDR3 loop is CASSQDGAGGGTDTQYF. CDR3 DNA sequence: TGCGCCAGCAGCCAAGATGGGGCGGGAGGGGGAACAGATACGCAGTATTTT.

This rearrangement joins TRBV6-6 to TRBJ1-5; a weak D match, TRBD1 (5 bases). Trimming pared 2 bases from V and 7 bases from J, leaving 9 bases between. CDR3 length: 13 amino acids. Germline values: CDR1 MNHNY, CDR2 SVGAGI (reference sequence). The CDR3 region is CASSYGRGQPQHF. Written as DNA, the CDR3 is TGTGCCAGCAGTTACGGGCGGGGGCAGCCCCAGCATTTT.

The gene calls are TRBV7-9 and TRBJ1-1; tentatively, D is TRBD1 (6 bases). Germline V gives CDR1 SEHNR, CDR2 FQNEAQ (reference sequence). V was shortened by 2 bases and J by 2 bases, with 12 bases between the two germline ends. This CDR3 contains 15 residues. The CDR3, as DNA: TGTGCCAGCAGCTTACCAGGACAGACAAACACTGAAGCTTTCTTT. Translating it yields CASSLPGQTNTEAFF.

The table lists this clone with a count of one. V usage is TRBV7-6 and J usage is TRBJ1-4, with 12 bases aligning to TRBD1. The V gene end was trimmed by 5 bases and the J gene end by 8 bases; junction bases not matched to a gene: 6. The CDR3 covers 15 residues. The germline V gene encodes CDR1 SGHVS and CDR2 FNYEAQ. Here the CDR3 DNA reads TGTGCCAGCAGCCGGGGACAGGGGGCGCCGGAAAAACTGTTTTTT. The encoded protein is CASSRGQGAPEKLFF.

V is TRBV6-5 and J is TRBJ1-6; TRBD1 aligns across 12 bases. The germline V gene has CDR1 MNHEY and CDR2 SVGAGI. V shed 2 bases, J shed 10 bases, and the junction held 6 bases outside the gene matches. There are 16 residues in the CDR3. CDR3 DNA sequence: TGTGCCAGCAGTTACGCCCTCGGGACAGGGGGCTCACCCCTCCACTTT. This encodes CASSYALGTGGSPLHF.

Concerning this clone itself: One junction end does not reproduce the germline sequence, and a read error may be involved. V and J are TRBV30 and TRBJ1-2; possible D gene TRBD1, 6 bases. The CDR3 covers 13 residues. Per germline, CDR1 GTSNPN and CDR2 SVGIG (reference sequence). The CDR3 DNA sequence: TGTGCATGGAGCCAGGGGCGACACTATGGCTACACCTTC. Protein product: CAWSQGRHYGYTF.

This rearrangement joins TRBV27 to TRBJ1-5, with a tentative D call TRBD1 (5 bases). V gave up 3 bases and J gave up 7 bases, with 16 bases separating them. Germline V gives CDR1 MNHEY, CDR2 SMNVEV (reference sequence). The CDR3 runs to 15 residues. This CDR3 is CASSFLPLRGQPQHF. The CDR3 DNA reads as TGTGCCAGCAGTTTTCTCCCCCTTCGGGGGCAGCCCCAGCATTTT.

V usage is TRBV29-1 and J usage is TRBJ2-1; 13 bases fit TRBD2. The CDR3 runs to 14 residues. The ends lost 5 bases at V and 9 bases at J; junction bases unmatched: 7. The germline V gene has CDR1 SQVTM and CDR2 ANQGSEA. The CDR3 DNA reads TGCAGCGTTAGGACTAGCGGGAGTATGGGTGAGCAGTTCTTC. The encoded protein is CSVRTSGSMGEQFF.